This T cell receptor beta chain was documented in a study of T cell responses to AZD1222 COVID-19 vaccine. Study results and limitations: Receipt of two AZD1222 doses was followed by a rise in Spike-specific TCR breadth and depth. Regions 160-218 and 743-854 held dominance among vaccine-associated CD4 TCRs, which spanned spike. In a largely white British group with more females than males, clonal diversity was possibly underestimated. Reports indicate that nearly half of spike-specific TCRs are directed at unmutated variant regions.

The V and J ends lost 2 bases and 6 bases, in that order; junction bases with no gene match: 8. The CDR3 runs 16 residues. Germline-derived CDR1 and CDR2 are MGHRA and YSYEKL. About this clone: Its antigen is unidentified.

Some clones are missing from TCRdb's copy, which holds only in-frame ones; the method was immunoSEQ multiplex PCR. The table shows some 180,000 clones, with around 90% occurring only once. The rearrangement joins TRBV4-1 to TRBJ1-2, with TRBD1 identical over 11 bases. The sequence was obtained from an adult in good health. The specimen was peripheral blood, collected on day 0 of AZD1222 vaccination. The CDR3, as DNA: TGCGCCAGCAGCCAAATGGGACAGGGGGATTGGAATGGCTACACCTTC. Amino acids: CASSQMGQGDWNGYTF.